The clone carrying this T cell receptor (beta chain) has a handful of counts. RNA transcripts yielded amplified TCR beta CDR3 regions. An initial round of RT-PCR targeting the TCR CDR3 relied on the HTBI primer set. TCRdb used MiXCR to reprocess the multiplex PCR reads, holding one entry per CDR3 protein. Of more than 350,000 distinct CDR3 sequences listed, roughly 17% are singletons. PBMCs were sourced from over 8.5 ml fresh peripheral blood. The data are from a study of T cells in Graves' hyperthyroidism and ophthalmopathy. Germline loops: CDR1 MDHEN, CDR2 SYDVKM. Losses at the gene ends were 3 bases for V and 10 bases for J; bases not matched to a gene: 9. The CDR3 runs to 14 residues.

The receptor's source is a woman younger than 45 with Graves' hyperthyroidism that later progressed to Graves' ophthalmopathy. The sequenced material came from blood. The chain recombines TRBV28 with TRBJ1-5; 7 bases map to TRBD1. The DNA of the CDR3 is TGTGCCAGCAGTTTTACCCAGGGGGAAAGTCCCCAGCATTTT. Residues: CASSFTQGESPQHF.